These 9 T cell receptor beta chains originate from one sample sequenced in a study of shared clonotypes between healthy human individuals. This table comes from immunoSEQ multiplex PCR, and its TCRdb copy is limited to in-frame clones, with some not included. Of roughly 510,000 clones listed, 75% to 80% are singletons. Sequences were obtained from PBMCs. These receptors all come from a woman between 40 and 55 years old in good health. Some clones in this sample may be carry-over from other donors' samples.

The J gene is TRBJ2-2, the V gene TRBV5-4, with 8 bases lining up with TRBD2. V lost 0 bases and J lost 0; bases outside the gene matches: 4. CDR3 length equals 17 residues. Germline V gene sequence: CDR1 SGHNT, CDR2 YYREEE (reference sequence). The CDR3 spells CASSLALLAANTGELFF. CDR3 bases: TGTGCCAGCAGCTTGGCCTTACTAGCGGCGAACACCGGGGAGCTGTTTTTT.

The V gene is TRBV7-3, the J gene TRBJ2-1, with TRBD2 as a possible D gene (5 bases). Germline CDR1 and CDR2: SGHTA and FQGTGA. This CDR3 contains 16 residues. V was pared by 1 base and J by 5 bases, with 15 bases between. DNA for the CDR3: TGTGCCAGCAGCTTAATGGGTCGGGATACTAACAATGAGCAGTTCTTC. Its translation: CASSLMGRDTNNEQFF.

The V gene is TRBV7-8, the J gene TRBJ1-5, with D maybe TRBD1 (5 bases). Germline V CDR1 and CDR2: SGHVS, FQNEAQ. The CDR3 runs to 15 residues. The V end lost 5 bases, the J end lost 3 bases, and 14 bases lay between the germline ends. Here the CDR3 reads CASSLGQGDNQPQHF. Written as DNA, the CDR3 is TGTGCCAGCAGCCTGGGGCAGGGTGACAATCAGCCCCAGCATTTT.

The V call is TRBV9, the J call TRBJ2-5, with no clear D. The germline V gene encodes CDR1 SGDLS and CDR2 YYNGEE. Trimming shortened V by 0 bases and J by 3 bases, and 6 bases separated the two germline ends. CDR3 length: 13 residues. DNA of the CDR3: TGTGCCAGCAGCGTAGAGCCAGAAGAGACCCAGTACTTC. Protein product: CASSVEPEETQYF.

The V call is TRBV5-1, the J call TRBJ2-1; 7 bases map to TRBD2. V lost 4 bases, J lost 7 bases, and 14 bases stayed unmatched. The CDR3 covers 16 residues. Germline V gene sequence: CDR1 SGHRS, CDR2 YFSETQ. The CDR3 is CASSKGAGLVINEQFF. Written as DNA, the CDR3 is TGCGCCAGCAGCAAGGGAGCAGGACTAGTTATTAATGAGCAGTTCTTC.

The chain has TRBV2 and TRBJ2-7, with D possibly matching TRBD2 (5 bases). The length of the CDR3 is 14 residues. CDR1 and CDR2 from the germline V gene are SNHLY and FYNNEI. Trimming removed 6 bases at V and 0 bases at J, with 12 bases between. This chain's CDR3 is CASRKIANSYEQYF. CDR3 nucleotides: TGTGCCAGCAGGAAAATAGCGAACTCCTACGAGCAGTACTTC.

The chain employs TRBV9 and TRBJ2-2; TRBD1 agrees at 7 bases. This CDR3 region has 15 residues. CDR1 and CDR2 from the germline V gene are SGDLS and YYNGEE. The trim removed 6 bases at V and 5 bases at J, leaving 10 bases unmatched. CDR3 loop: CASNSGQLGTGELFF. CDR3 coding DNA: TGTGCCAGCAATTCGGGACAGCTTGGGACCGGGGAGCTGTTTTTT.

The CDR3: CASSRLAGAPGELFF. For the CDR3, the DNA is TGTGCCAGCAGTCGACTAGCGGGAGCCCCCGGGGAGCTGTTTTTT. The chain uses TRBV4-2 and TRBJ2-2, with 12 bases aligning to TRBD2. Germline V CDR1 and CDR2: LGHNA, YNFKEQ. This CDR3 is 15 amino acids long. With V trimmed by 6 bases and J by 6 bases, 5 bases remained unmatched.

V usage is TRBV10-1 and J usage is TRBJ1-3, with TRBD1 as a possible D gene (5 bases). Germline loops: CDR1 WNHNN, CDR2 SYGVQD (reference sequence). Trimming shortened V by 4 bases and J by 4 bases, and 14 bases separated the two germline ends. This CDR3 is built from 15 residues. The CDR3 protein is CASSGPPGIGNTIYF. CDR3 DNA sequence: TGCGCCAGCAGTGGACCACCAGGGATCGGAAACACCATATATTTT.